A selection of T cell receptor beta chains follows, all from one sample in a study of T cells in Graves' hyperthyroidism and ophthalmopathy. TCRdb fed the multiplex PCR reads into MiXCR, producing one record per CDR3 protein. The sample contains a few hundred thousand distinct CDR3 sequences, roughly an eighth of which appear only once. Input material: blood. These receptors all come from a young woman with Graves' hyperthyroidism. Each CDR3 is given with its conserved first and last residue. D genes are given only for firm matches. Size tells how often a clone was seen (once, few, many) or the class of an expanded clone, and some rows leave it out.

j_gene | abundance | d_gene | v_gene | CDR3aa | CDR3nt
TRBJ2-1 | many | NA | TRBV7-8 | CASSFRGSSLPHEQFF | TGTGCCAGCAGCTTCCGGGGAAGCTCCCTTCCCCATGAGCAGTTCTTC
TRBJ2-1 | many | NA | TRBV12-3/TRBV12-4 | CASSFVENEQFF | TGTGCCAGCAGTTTTGTGGAAAATGAGCAGTTCTTC
TRBJ2-7 | many | NA | TRBV7-8 | CASSFGTPKSEQYF | TGTGCCAGCAGCTTCGGGACTCCCAAAAGCGAGCAGTACTTC
TRBJ1-5 | many | NA | TRBV3-1 | CASSQGNRINQPQHF | TGTGCCAGCAGCCAAGGCAACAGAATCAATCAGCCCCAGCATTTT
TRBJ2-1 | NA | NA | TRBV4-1 | CASSQVGLASGNEQFF | TGCGCCAGCAGCCAAGTGGGTCTAGCTTCGGGCAATGAGCAGTTCTTC
TRBJ1-3 | few | NA | TRBV18 | CASSPGGRSGTTIYF | TGTGCCAGCTCACCAGGAGGGAGGTCTGGAACCACCATATATTTT
TRBJ2-3 | NA | NA | TRBV30 | CAWRGGPGQRTDTQYF | TGTGCCTGGAGGGGGGGCCCGGGACAGAGAACAGATACGCAGTATTTT
TRBJ2-7 | many | TRBD1 | TRBV29-1 | CSVGQGEAYEQYF | TGCAGCGTTGGACAGGGGGAGGCCTACGAGCAGTACTTC
TRBJ2-7 | few | NA | TRBV7-2 | CASSRPSYEQYF | TGTGCCAGCAGCCGCCCTAGCTACGAGCAGTACTTC
TRBJ2-7 | NA | TRBD1 | TRBV18 | CASSPPPGQGYYEQYF | TGTGCCAGCTCACCACCACCGGGACAGGGGTACTACGAGCAGTACTTC
TRBJ2-1 | many | TRBD2 | TRBV15 | CATTQGQREIYEQFF | TGTGCCACCACCCAAGGCCAGCGGGAGATATATGAGCAGTTCTTC
TRBJ1-1 | many | TRBD1 | TRBV10-2 | CASSGTGALMNTEAFF | TGCGCCAGCAGCGGAACAGGGGCCCTCATGAACACTGAAGCTTTCTTT
TRBJ2-1 | many | NA | TRBV5-1 | CASSSAGWRARRSYNEQFF | TGCGCCAGCAGCTCGGCTGGGTGGCGCGCCCGCCGGTCCTACAATGAGCAGTTCTTC
TRBJ2-1 | many | TRBD2 | TRBV28 | CASRTTSGRYPYNEQFF | TGTGCCAGCAGGACGACTAGCGGGCGTTACCCCTACAATGAGCAGTTCTTC
TRBJ2-1 | many | TRBD2 | TRBV7-2 | CASSPWEGGYNEQFF | TGTGCCAGCAGCCCCTGGGAGGGCGGTTACAATGAGCAGTTCTTC
TRBJ1-1 | many | NA | TRBV28 | CASSYQGATEAFF | TGTGCCAGCAGTTATCAGGGTGCCACTGAAGCTTTCTTT
TRBJ2-1 | many | NA | TRBV27 | CASRVGRGPYNEQFF | TGTGCCAGCAGGGTCGGAAGGGGCCCCTACAATGAGCAGTTCTTC
TRBJ2-7 | many | TRBD1 | TRBV27 | CASSLTGVASYEQYF | TGTGCCAGCAGCTTAACAGGGGTGGCGTCCTACGAGCAGTACTTC
TRBJ2-2 | few | NA | TRBV3-1 | CASSQASGFSGELFF | TGTGCCAGCAGCCAAGCAAGCGGTTTTAGCGGGGAGCTGTTTTTT
TRBJ2-4 | few | NA | TRBV29-1 | CSVGGLAKNIQYF | TGCAGCGTTGGGGGACTAGCCAAAAACATTCAGTACTTC
TRBJ1-1 | few | NA | TRBV19 | CASRERTANTEAFF | TGTGCCAGTAGAGAGAGGACAGCGAACACTGAAGCTTTCTTT
TRBJ2-1 | many | NA | TRBV30 | CAWRARGGGNEQFF | TGTGCCTGGAGGGCCAGGGGCGGAGGCAATGAGCAGTTCTTC
TRBJ2-2 | many | TRBD2 | TRBV3-1 | CASSQDPGGSSGELFF | TGTGCCAGCAGCCAAGATCCGGGGGGATCTTCCGGGGAGCTGTTTTTT
TRBJ1-4 | few | NA | TRBV7-9 | CASSTGPKLFF | TGTGCCAGCAGCACCGGACCAAAACTGTTTTTT
TRBJ2-5 | many | TRBD2 | TRBV12-3/TRBV12-4 | CASRLAGVGGETQYF | TGTGCCAGCAGGCTAGCGGGAGTCGGAGGAGAGACCCAGTACTTC
TRBJ2-7 | NA | NA | TRBV12-3/TRBV12-4 | CASSFGGRRSSGPYEQYF | TGTGCCAGCAGTTTTGGGGGGAGAAGGTCGAGCGGGCCTTACGAGCAGTACTTC
TRBJ1-2 | NA | NA | TRBV19 | CASSIGSASYGYTF | TGTGCCAGTAGTATTGGGTCAGCTTCATATGGCTACACCTTC
TRBJ2-7 | NA | TRBD1 | TRBV6-2/TRBV6-3 | CASEDTGPGVGTRGEQYF | TGTGCCAGCGAAGATACGGGCCCCGGAGTCGGCACCAGGGGGGAGCAGTACTTC